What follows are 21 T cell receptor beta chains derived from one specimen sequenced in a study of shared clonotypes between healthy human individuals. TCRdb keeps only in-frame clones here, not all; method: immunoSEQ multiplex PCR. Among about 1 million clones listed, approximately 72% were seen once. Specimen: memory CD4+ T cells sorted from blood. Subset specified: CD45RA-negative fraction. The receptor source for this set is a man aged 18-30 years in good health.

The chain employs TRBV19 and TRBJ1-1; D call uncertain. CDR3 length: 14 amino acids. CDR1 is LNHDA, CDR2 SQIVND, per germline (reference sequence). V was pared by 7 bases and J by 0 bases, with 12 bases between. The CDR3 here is CASNTGRMNTEAFF. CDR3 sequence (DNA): TGTGCCAGTAATACCGGACGAATGAACACTGAAGCTTTCTTT.

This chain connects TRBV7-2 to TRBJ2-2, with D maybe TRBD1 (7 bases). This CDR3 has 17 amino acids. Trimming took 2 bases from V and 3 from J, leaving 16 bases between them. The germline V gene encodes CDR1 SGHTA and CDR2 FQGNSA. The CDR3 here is CASSLTRGASHTGELFF. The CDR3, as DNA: TGTGCCAGCAGCTTAACCAGGGGGGCTTCACACACCGGGGAGCTGTTTTTT.

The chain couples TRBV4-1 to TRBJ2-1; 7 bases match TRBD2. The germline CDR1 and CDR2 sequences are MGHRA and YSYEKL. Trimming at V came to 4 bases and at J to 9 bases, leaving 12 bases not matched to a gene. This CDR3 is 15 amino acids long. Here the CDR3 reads CASSLVSGLGTEQFF. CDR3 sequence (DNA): TGCGCCAGCAGCCTCGTTAGCGGGCTAGGGACTGAGCAGTTCTTC.

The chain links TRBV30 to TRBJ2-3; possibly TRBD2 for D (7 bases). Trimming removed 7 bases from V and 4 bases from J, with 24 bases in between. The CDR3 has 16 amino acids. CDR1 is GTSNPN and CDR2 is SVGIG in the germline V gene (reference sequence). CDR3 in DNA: TGTGCCTCTACGAGGGGTGGGGGGGCCTCCTCAGATACGCAGTATTTT. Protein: CASTRGGGASSDTQYF.

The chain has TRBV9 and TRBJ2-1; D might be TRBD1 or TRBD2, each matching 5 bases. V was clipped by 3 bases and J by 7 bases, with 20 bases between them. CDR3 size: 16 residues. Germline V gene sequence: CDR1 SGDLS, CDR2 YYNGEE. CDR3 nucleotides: TGTGCCAGCAGCGGCCACCGGGACCATCAGCGGAATGAGCAGTTCTTC. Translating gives CASSGHRDHQRNEQFF.

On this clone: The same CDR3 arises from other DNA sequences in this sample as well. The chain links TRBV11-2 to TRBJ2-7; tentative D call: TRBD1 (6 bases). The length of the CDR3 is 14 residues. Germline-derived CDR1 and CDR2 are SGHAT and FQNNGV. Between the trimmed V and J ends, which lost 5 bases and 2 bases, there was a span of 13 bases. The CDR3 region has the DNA TGTGCCAGCAGCCCCTCCGGACAGACCTACGAGCAGTACTTC. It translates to CASSPSGQTYEQYF. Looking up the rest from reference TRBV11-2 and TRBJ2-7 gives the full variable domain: EAGVAQSPRYKIIEKRQSVAFWCNPISGHATLYWYQQILGQGPKLLIQFQNNGVVDDSQLPKDRFSAERLKGVDSTLKIQPAKLEDSAVYLCASSPSGQTYEQYFGPGTRLTVT.

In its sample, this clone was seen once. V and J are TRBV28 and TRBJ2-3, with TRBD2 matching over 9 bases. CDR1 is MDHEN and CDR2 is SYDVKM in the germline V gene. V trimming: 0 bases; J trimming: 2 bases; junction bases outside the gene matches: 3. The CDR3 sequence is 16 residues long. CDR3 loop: CASSLWTSGSTDTQYF. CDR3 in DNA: TGTGCCAGCAGTTTATGGACTAGCGGATCCACAGATACGCAGTATTTT.

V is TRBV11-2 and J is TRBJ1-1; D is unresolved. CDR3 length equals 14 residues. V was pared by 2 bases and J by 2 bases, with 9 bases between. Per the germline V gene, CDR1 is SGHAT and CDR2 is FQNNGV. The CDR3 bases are TGTGCCAGCAGCTTACTGGAGCTTAACACTGAAGCTTTCTTT. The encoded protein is CASSLLELNTEAFF.

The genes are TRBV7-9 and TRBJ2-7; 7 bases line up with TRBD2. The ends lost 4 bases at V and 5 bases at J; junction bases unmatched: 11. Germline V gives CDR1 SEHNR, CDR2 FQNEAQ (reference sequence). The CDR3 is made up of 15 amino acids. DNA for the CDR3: TGTGCCAGCAGCTCCGGCTTAAGAGGGACTAACGAGCAGTACTTC. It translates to CASSSGLRGTNEQYF.

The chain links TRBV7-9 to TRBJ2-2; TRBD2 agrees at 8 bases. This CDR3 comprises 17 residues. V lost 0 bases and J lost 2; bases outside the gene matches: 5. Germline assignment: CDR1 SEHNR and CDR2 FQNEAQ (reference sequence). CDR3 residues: CASSLAPGTSNTGELFF. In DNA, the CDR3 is TGTGCCAGCAGCTTAGCGCCGGGGACTAGTAACACCGGGGAGCTGTTTTTT.

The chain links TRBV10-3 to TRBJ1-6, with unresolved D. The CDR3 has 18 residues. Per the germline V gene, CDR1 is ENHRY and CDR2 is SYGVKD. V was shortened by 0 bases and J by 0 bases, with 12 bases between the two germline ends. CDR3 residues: CAISESTSRASYNSPLHF. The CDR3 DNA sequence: TGTGCCATCAGTGAGTCGACTTCGAGGGCCTCCTATAATTCACCCCTCCACTTT.

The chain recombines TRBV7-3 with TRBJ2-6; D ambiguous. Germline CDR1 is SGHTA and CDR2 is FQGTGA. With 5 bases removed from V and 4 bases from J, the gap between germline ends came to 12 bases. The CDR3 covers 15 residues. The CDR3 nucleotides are TGTGCCAGCAGCCCAATGCTAGGCGGGGCCAACGTCCTGACTTTC. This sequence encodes CASSPMLGGANVLTF.

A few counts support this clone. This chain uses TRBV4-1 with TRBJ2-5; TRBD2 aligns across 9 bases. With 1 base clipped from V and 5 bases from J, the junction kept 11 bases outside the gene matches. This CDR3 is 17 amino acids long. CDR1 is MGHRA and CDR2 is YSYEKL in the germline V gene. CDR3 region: CASSQGSSGSRVETQYF. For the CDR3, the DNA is TGCGCCAGCAGCCAAGGAAGTAGCGGGAGTCGTGTGGAGACCCAGTACTTC.

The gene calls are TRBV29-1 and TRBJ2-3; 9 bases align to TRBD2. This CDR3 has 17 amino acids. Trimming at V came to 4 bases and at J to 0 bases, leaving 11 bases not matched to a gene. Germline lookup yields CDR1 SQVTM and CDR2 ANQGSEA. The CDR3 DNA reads TGCAGCGTTGTGTCCCAGCGGGGGGTCGCTAGCACAGATACGCAGTATTTT. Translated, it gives CSVVSQRGVASTDTQYF.

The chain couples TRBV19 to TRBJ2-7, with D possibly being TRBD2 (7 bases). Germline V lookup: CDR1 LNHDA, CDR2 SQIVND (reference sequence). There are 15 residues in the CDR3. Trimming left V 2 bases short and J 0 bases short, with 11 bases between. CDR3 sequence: CASSISAGASYEQYF. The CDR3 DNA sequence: TGTGCCAGTAGTATATCGGCGGGGGCCTCCTACGAGCAGTACTTC.

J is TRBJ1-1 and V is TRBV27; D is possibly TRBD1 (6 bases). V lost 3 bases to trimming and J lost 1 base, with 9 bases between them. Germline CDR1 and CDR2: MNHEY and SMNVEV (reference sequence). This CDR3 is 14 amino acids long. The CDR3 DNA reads TGTGCCAGCAGTTTGGGGGGGCAGAACACTGAAGCTTTCTTT. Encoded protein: CASSLGGQNTEAFF.

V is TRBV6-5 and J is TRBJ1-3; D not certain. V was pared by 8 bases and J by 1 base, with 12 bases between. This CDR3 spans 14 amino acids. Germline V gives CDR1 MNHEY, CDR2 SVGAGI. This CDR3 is CASQRVRSGNTIYF. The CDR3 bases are TGTGCCAGCCAACGCGTGAGGTCTGGAAACACCATATATTTT.

In DNA form, the CDR3 reads TGTGCCTGGAGTCGCCCGGAGACGCAGTATTTT. Translating gives CAWSRPETQYF. The rearrangement links TRBV30 to TRBJ2-3; no definite D call. Germline values: CDR1 GTSNPN, CDR2 SVGIG (reference sequence). Trimming cost V 2 bases and J 9 bases, with 9 bases left between them. CDR3 length: 11 amino acids.

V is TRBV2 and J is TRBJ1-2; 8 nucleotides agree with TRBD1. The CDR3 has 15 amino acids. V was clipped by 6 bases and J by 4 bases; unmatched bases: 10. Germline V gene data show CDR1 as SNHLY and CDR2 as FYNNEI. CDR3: CASRSRDRRLYGYTF. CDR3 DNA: TGTGCCAGCAGGTCCAGGGACAGGAGGCTCTATGGCTACACCTTC.

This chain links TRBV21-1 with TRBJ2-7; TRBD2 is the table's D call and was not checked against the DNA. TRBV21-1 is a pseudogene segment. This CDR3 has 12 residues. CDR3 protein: CASSSRSYEQYF. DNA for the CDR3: TGTGCCAGCAGCTCCCGCTCCTACGAGCAGTACTTC.

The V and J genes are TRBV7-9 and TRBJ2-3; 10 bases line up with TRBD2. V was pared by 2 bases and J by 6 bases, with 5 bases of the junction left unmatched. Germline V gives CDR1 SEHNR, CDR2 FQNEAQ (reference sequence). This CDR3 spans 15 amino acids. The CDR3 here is CASSLLSGGADTQYF. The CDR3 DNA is TGTGCCAGCAGCTTATTGAGCGGGGGGGCTGATACGCAGTATTTT. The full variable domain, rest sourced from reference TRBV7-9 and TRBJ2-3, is DTGVSQNPRHKITKRGQNVTFRCDPISEHNRLYWYRQTLGQGPEFLTYFQNEAQLEKSRLLSDRFSAERPKGSFSTLEIQRTEQGDSAMYLCASSLLSGGADTQYFGPGTRLTVL.